These T cell receptor beta chains were read from a single sample in a study of blood T cell repertoires in COVID-19. Some clones are missing from TCRdb's copy, which holds only in-frame ones; the method was immunoSEQ multiplex PCR. Seen here are about 87,000 clones, around 86% observed once, and the top ten hold around 5%. Sequencing was performed on peripheral blood. Every receptor here comes from a woman older than 75 with acute or convalescent COVID-19. The CDR3 runs from the conserved cysteine through the conserved F or W. The order of the fields is V gene, CDR3 length, clone size, J gene, D gene, CDR3 protein, CDR3 DNA. A D gene is named only where the DNA matches it firmly. Only part of the rows carry a size: once, few, many, or a class if the clone is expanded.

>TRBV7-8|14|NA|TRBJ2-7|TRBD1
CASSQGTGLGEQYF
TGTGCCAGCAGTCAGGGGACAGGGCTCGGTGAGCAGTACTTC
>TRBV6-2/TRBV6-3|15|NA|TRBJ2-3|TRBD2
CASSPTSGLRGTQYF
TGTGCCAGCAGTCCAACTAGCGGGCTAAGGGGTACGCAGTATTTT
>TRBV19|20|NA|TRBJ1-3|TRBD1
CASSIASSTGTANSGNTIYF
TGTGCCAGTAGTATCGCTTCTTCCACCGGGACAGCTAACTCTGGAAACACCATATATTTT
>TRBV5-1|14|NA|TRBJ1-2|NA
CASSLGQNHYGYTF
TGCGCCAGCAGCTTGGGACAGAACCATTATGGCTACACCTTC
>TRBV6-5|14|NA|TRBJ1-1|NA
CASSYYQGRAEAFF
TGTGCCAGCAGTTACTACCAGGGGAGGGCTGAAGCTTTCTTT
>TRBV10-3|13|NA|TRBJ2-5|NA
CAISESTSETQYF
TGTGCCATCAGTGAGTCTACTTCAGAGACCCAGTACTTC
>TRBV6-6|13|NA|TRBJ1-3|NA
CASSFLQGNTIYF
TGTGCCAGCAGTTTCCTACAGGGAAACACCATATATTTT
>TRBV10-3|16|NA|TRBJ2-3|TRBD2
CAISESSGGGTDTQYF
TGTGCCATCAGTGAGTCGAGCGGGGGGGGCACAGATACGCAGTATTTT
>TRBV19|13|NA|TRBJ1-1|NA
CASNGGGRAEAFF
TGTGCCAGTAATGGCGGAGGGCGCGCTGAAGCTTTCTTT
>TRBV11-3|16|NA|TRBJ2-1|TRBD2
CASSLGRGGLIGEQFF
TGTGCCAGCAGCTTAGGACGGGGGGGCCTAATCGGTGAGCAGTTCTTC
>TRBV19|14|NA|TRBJ1-1|NA
CASRRTSMNTEAFF
TGTGCCAGTAGAAGGACATCCATGAACACTGAAGCTTTCTTT
>TRBV20-1|10|NA|TRBJ2-3|NA
CSALEDTQYF
TGCAGTGCTTTAGAAGATACGCAGTATTTT
>TRBV27|16|NA|TRBJ1-1|NA
CASSLFGRALNTEAFF
TGTGCCAGCAGTTTATTCGGCAGGGCGTTGAACACTGAAGCTTTCTTT
>TRBV4-2|16|NA|TRBJ2-7|TRBD2
CASSQDSSGGADEQYF
TGTGCCAGCAGCCAAGATTCGAGCGGGGGGGCGGACGAGCAGTACTTC
>TRBV5-1|13|NA|TRBJ1-3|NA
CASSPDSGNTIYF
TGCGCCAGCAGCCCGGACAGTGGAAACACCATATATTTT
>TRBV15|15|NA|TRBJ2-2|NA
CATSREQASTGELFF
TGTGCCACCAGCAGAGAGCAGGCGTCCACCGGGGAGCTGTTTTTT
>TRBV6-6|17|NA|TRBJ2-6|TRBD1
CASSPRQGGNGANVLTF
TGTGCCAGCAGTCCTCGACAGGGTGGCAATGGGGCCAACGTCCTGACTTTC
>TRBV19|15|NA|TRBJ2-6|NA
CASTDPGAGANVLTF
TGTGCCAGTACCGACCCAGGGGCTGGGGCCAACGTCCTGACTTTC
>TRBV7-8|12|NA|TRBJ1-2|NA
CGGGDSSHGYTF
TGTGGCGGTGGGGACTCCTCCCATGGCTACACCTTC
>TRBV3-1/TRBV3-2|13|NA|TRBJ1-2|TRBD1
CASSQGDRGGYTF
TGTGCCAGCAGCCAGGGTGACAGGGGTGGCTACACCTTC
>TRBV30|16|NA|TRBJ2-6|NA
CAWSVQVRAGANVLTF
TGTGCCTGGAGTGTACAGGTCAGGGCTGGGGCCAACGTCCTGACTTTC
>TRBV4-2|17|NA|TRBJ2-5|TRBD2
CASSPQGGLAPQETQYF
TGTGCCAGCAGCCCCCAAGGGGGACTAGCACCACAAGAGACCCAGTACTTC
>TRBV27|16|NA|TRBJ1-1|NA
CASSLKGVEWGTEAFF
TGTGCCAGCAGTTTAAAGGGGGTGGAATGGGGCACTGAAGCTTTCTTT
>TRBV7-9|12|once|TRBJ2-1|NA
CASSWANNEQFF
TGTGCCAGCAGTTGGGCGAACAATGAGCAGTTCTTC
>TRBV14|16|NA|TRBJ1-1|NA
CASSPIQGRWNTEAFF
TGTGCCAGCAGTCCCATCCAGGGGCGCTGGAACACTGAAGCTTTCTTT
>TRBV5-1|18|NA|TRBJ2-6|NA
CASSLVEGEGSGANVLTF
TGCGCCAGCAGCTTGGTGGAGGGGGAGGGCTCTGGGGCCAACGTCCTGACTTTC
>TRBV28|13|few|TRBJ1-2|NA
CASTLKENYGYTF
TGTGCCAGCACCTTGAAGGAGAACTATGGCTACACCTTC
>TRBV4-2|17|NA|TRBJ1-2|TRBD1
CASSQEPGGSSNYGYTF
TGTGCCAGCAGCCAAGAGCCAGGGGGCTCATCTAACTATGGCTACACCTTC
>TRBV6-5|14|NA|TRBJ1-5|NA
CASSDRIGDQPQHF
TGTGCCAGCAGCGACAGGATCGGTGATCAGCCCCAGCATTTT
>TRBV30|15|NA|TRBJ2-3|NA
CAWSAQGIRTDTQYF
TGTGCCTGGAGTGCGCAGGGTATAAGGACAGATACGCAGTATTTT
>TRBV28|12|NA|TRBJ1-2|TRBD1
CASSHRGHGYTF
TGTGCCAGCAGTCACAGGGGGCATGGCTACACCTTC
>TRBV6-2/TRBV6-3|15|NA|TRBJ1-6|TRBD1
CASSWGQGLNSPLHF
TGTGCCAGCAGTTGGGGACAGGGGTTGAATTCACCCCTCCACTTT
>TRBV5-1|15|NA|TRBJ2-7|NA
CASSFGRGAGEEQYF
TGCGCCAGCAGCTTTGGAAGAGGGGCAGGGGAAGAGCAGTACTTC
>TRBV30|15|NA|TRBJ1-2|TRBD1
CAWSDGQGPNYGYTF
TGTGCCTGGAGTGATGGACAGGGACCTAACTATGGCTACACCTTC
>TRBV30|15|NA|TRBJ2-1|TRBD2
CAWSGLAGGPMEQFF
TGTGCCTGGAGTGGGCTAGCGGGAGGGCCAATGGAGCAGTTCTTC
>TRBV5-5|14|NA|TRBJ1-4|NA
CASSKIGGGEKLFF
TGTGCCAGCAGCAAGATCGGGGGTGGTGAAAAACTGTTTTTT
>TRBV6-5|13|few|TRBJ2-1|TRBD2
CASWTSGTHEQFF
TGTGCCAGCTGGACTAGCGGGACTCATGAGCAGTTCTTC
>TRBV30|14|NA|TRBJ1-1|NA
CAWSIGRGFTEAFF
TGTGCCTGGAGTATAGGCAGGGGATTCACTGAAGCTTTCTTT
>TRBV19|17|NA|TRBJ1-3|NA
CASSIDLDSFSGNTIYF
TGTGCCAGTAGTATAGATCTGGACAGCTTCTCTGGAAACACCATATATTTT
>TRBV10-3|14|NA|TRBJ2-3|NA
CAISDGGKLDTQYF
TGTGCCATCAGTGATGGAGGGAAGTTAGATACGCAGTATTTT
>TRBV13|15|NA|TRBJ2-5|TRBD1
CASSVRDRATETQYF
TGTGCCAGCAGCGTCCGGGACAGGGCCACGGAGACCCAGTACTTC
>TRBV5-1|17|NA|TRBJ1-3|NA
CASSLNAGRTSGNTIYF
TGCGCCAGCAGCTTGAACGCGGGACGAACCTCTGGAAACACCATATATTTT
>TRBV6-1|17|few|TRBJ2-5|TRBD2
CASSEAGGGRGQETQYF
TGTGCCAGCAGTGAAGCGGGCGGCGGGAGGGGACAAGAGACCCAGTACTTC
>TRBV28|13|once|TRBJ2-1|TRBD2
CASTGGRGDEQFF
TGTGCCAGCACGGGCGGGAGAGGGGATGAGCAGTTCTTC
>TRBV10-2|14|NA|TRBJ1-6|NA
CASSEAGDNSPLHF
TGCGCCAGCAGTGAGGCAGGGGATAATTCACCCCTCCACTTT
>TRBV6-5|15|NA|TRBJ1-1|NA
CASGEGTGMNTEAFF
TGTGCCAGCGGGGAGGGGACGGGGATGAACACTGAAGCTTTCTTT
>TRBV19|16|NA|TRBJ1-5|NA
CASSIERGPSNQPQHF
TGTGCCAGTAGTATAGAGCGGGGACCTAGCAATCAGCCCCAGCATTTT
>TRBV4-3|15|NA|TRBJ1-6|NA
CASSQEKSRGLPLHF
TGCGCCAGCAGCCAAGAAAAGTCGAGAGGTCTTCCCCTCCACTTT
>TRBV2|13|once|TRBJ2-7|NA
CASSGTVPYEQYF
TGTGCCAGCAGTGGGACAGTTCCCTACGAGCAGTACTTC
>TRBV2|14|NA|TRBJ1-4|NA
CASSSQRGGEKLFF
TGTGCCAGCAGTAGCCAGAGGGGAGGTGAAAAACTGTTTTTT
>TRBV5-6|16|NA|TRBJ1-2|NA
CASSRIRDITNYGYTF
TGTGCCAGCAGCAGAATCCGGGACATAACTAACTATGGCTACACCTTC
>TRBV5-4|20|once|TRBJ2-7|TRBD2
CASSSARTSGERVVGNEQYF
TGTGCCAGCAGCTCCGCCAGGACTAGCGGGGAGAGGGTCGTCGGCAACGAGCAGTACTTC
>TRBV9|15|NA|TRBJ2-2|NA
CASSGRLVLTGELFF
TGTGCCAGCAGCGGGCGACTAGTTTTGACCGGGGAGCTGTTTTTT